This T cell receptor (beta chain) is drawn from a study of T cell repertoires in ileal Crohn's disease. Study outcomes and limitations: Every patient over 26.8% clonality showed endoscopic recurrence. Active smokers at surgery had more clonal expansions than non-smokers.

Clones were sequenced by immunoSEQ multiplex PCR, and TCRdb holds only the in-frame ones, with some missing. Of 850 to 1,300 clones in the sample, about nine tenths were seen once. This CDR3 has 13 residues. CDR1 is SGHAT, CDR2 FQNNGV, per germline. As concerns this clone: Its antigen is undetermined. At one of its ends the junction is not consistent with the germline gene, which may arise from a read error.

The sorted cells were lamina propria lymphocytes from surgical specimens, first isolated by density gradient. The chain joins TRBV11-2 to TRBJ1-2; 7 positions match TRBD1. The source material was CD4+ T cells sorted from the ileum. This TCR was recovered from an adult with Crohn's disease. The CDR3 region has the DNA TGTGCCAGCAGCTCGCACATCTCGACAGGGACAGTCTTC. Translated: CASSSHISTGTVF.